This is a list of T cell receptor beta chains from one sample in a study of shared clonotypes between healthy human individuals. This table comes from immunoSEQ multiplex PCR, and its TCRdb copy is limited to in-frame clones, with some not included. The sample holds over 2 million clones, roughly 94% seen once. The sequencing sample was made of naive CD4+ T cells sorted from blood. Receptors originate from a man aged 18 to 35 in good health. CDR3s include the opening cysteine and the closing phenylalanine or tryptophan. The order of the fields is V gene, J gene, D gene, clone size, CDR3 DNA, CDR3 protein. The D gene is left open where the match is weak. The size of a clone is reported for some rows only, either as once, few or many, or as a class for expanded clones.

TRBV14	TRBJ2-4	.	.	TGTGCCAGCAGTCCTCAGGGAAGTCTAGCCAAAAACATTCAGTACTTC	CASSPQGSLAKNIQYF
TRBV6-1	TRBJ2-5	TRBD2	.	TGTGCCAGCAGCTCCGGGACTAGCGGCAAAGAGACCCAGTACTTC	CASSSGTSGKETQYF
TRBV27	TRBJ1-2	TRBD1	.	TGTGCCAGCAGAGAAGATGGGACAGGGGTTTCAGGTGGCTACACCTTC	CASREDGTGVSGGYTF
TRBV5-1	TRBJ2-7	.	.	TGCGCCAGCAGCTTGCCGGACATAAGCTCCTACGAGCAGTACTTC	CASSLPDISSYEQYF
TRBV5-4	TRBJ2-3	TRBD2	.	TGTGCCAGCAGTTTATACACTAGCGGGAGTAGCACAGATACGCAGTATTTT	CASSLYTSGSSTDTQYF
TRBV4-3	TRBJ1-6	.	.	TGCGCCAGCAGCCAATCTAGGGGGTCTTCACCCCTCCACTTT	CASSQSRGSSPLHF
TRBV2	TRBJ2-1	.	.	TGTGCCAGCGCGGGGCCAGCCCACAATGAGCAGTTCTTC	CASAGPAHNEQFF
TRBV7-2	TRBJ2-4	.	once	TGTGCCAGCAGCTTAGGCGTACAGGTTGCCAAAAACATTCAGTACTTC	CASSLGVQVAKNIQYF
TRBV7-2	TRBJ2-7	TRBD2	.	TGTGCCAGCAGCTCGCCCGGGACTATCCTCTACGAGCAGTACTTC	CASSSPGTILYEQYF
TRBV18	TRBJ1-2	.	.	TGTGCCAGCTCACCACCGGAGGGCACCTATGGCTACACCTTC	CASSPPEGTYGYTF
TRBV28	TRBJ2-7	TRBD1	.	TGTGCCAGCAGACGGGACAGTTCCTACGAGCAGTACTTC	CASRRDSSYEQYF
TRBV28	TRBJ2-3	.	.	TGTGCCAGCAGCGTCCGGGGGGCGGCAGATACGCAGTATTTT	CASSVRGAADTQYF
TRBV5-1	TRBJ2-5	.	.	TGCGCCAGCAGCTCCCTTGAGACCCAGTACTTC	CASSSLETQYF
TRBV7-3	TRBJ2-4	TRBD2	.	TGTGCCAGCAGCTTACGCGGGGGACTAGCCAAAAACATTCAGTACTTC	CASSLRGGLAKNIQYF